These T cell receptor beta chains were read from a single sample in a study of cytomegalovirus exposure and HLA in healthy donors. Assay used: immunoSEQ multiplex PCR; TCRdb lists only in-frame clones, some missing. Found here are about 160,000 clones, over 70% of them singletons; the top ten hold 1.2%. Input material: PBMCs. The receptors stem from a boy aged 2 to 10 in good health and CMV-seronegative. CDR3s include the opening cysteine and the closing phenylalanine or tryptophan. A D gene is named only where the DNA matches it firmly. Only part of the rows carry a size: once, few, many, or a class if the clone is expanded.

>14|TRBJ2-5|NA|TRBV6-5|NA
CASSSTGSPETQYF
TGTGCCAGCAGTTCCACCGGGTCCCCAGAGACCCAGTACTTC
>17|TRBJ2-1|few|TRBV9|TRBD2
CASSVGSAGGRYNEQFF
TGTGCCAGCAGCGTAGGGTCAGCGGGGGGGCGGTACAATGAGCAGTTCTTC
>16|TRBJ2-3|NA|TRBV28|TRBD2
CASSSGTSGRPDTQYF
TGTGCCAGCAGTTCAGGGACTAGCGGGAGGCCAGATACGCAGTATTTT
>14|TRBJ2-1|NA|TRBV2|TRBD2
CASRGLAGINEQFF
TGTGCCAGCAGGGGACTAGCGGGGATCAATGAGCAGTTCTTC
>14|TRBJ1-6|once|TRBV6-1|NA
CASSAGFYGSPLHF
TGTGCCAGCAGTGCGGGATTTTATGGTTCACCCCTCCACTTT
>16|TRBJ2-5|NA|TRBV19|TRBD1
CASSGIPTGERETQYF
TGTGCCAGTAGTGGCATCCCCACAGGGGAGCGGGAGACCCAGTACTTC
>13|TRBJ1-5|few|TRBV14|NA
CASSQDLNQPQHF
TGTGCCAGCAGCCAAGATCTTAATCAGCCCCAGCATTTT
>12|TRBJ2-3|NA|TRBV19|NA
CASSPHRGTQYF
TGTGCCAGTAGTCCGCATAGAGGTACGCAGTATTTT
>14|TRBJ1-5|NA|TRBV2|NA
CASSETGPYQPQHF
TGTGCCAGCAGTGAAACAGGGCCTTACCAGCCCCAGCATTTT
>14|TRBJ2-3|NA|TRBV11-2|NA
CASSLAGSTDTQYF
TGTGCCAGCAGCTTAGCCGGGAGCACAGATACGCAGTATTTT
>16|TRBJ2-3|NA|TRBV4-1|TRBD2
CASSQESLAATDTQYF
TGCGCCAGCAGCCAAGAGAGTCTAGCGGCCACAGATACGCAGTATTTT
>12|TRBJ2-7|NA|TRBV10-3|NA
CAISDISYEQYF
TGTGCCATCAGCGACATTTCCTACGAGCAGTACTTC
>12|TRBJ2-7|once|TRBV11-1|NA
CASSGSRGEQYF
TGTGCCAGCAGCGGCAGCCGGGGCGAGCAGTACTTC
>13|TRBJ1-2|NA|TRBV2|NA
CASSYGGDYGYTF
TGTGCCAGCAGTTACGGGGGGGACTATGGCTACACCTTC
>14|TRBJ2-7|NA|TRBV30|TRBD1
CAWSTPGGFYEQYF
TGTGCCTGGAGTACCCCAGGGGGCTTCTACGAGCAGTACTTC
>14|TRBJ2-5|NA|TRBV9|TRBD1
CASTTLGTEETQYF
TGTGCCAGCACTACCTTAGGGACAGAGGAGACCCAGTACTTC
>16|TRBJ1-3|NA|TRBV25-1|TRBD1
CASSDAGQGFGNTIYF
TGTGCCAGCAGTGATGCTGGACAGGGCTTCGGAAACACCATATATTTT
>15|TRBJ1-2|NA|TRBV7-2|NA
CASSLGGGLIYGYTF
TGTGCCAGCAGCTTAGGGGGAGGACTGATATATGGCTACACCTTC
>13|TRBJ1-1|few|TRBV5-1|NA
CASSFSSATEAFF
TGCGCCAGCAGCTTTTCCAGCGCCACTGAAGCTTTCTTT
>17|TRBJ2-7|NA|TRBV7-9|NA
CASSPSWRLRSSYEQYF
TGTGCCAGCAGCCCATCTTGGCGGTTAAGGAGCTCCTACGAGCAGTACTTC
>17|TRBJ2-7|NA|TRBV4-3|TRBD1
CASSQSIPGQNSYEQYF
TGCGCCAGCAGCCAAAGCATACCGGGACAGAATAGTTACGAGCAGTACTTC
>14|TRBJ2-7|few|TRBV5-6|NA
CASSPGHSVYEQYF
TGTGCCAGCAGCCCGGGACACTCGGTCTACGAGCAGTACTTC
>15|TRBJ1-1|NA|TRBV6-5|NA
CASSYSNTSGTEAFF
TGTGCCAGCAGTTACTCGAACACCTCGGGCACTGAAGCTTTCTTT
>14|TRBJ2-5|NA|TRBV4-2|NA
CASSQDSRLQTQYF
TGTGCCAGCAGCCAAGACAGCAGGTTACAGACCCAGTACTTC
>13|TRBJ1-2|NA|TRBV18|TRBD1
CASSLGTGGGYTF
TGTGCCAGCTCACTTGGGACAGGGGGAGGCTACACCTTC
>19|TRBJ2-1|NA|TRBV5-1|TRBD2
CASRPDPEISGGAIVEQFF
TGCGCCAGCAGACCGGATCCAGAGATCAGCGGGGGGGCGATTGTTGAGCAGTTCTTC
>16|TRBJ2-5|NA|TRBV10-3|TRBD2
CAISAQLAGGLETQYF
TGTGCCATCAGTGCCCAACTAGCGGGGGGTCTCGAGACCCAGTACTTC
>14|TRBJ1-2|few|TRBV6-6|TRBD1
CASSHGQGSYGYTF
TGTGCCAGCAGCCATGGACAGGGCAGCTATGGCTACACCTTC
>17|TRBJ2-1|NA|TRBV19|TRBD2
CASSIAGRGGRSNEQFF
TGTGCCAGTAGTATAGCGGGGCGGGGGGGCCGGTCTAATGAGCAGTTCTTC
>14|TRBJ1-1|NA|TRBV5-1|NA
CASISGGVNTEAFF
TGCGCCAGCATTTCGGGGGGAGTGAACACTGAAGCTTTCTTT
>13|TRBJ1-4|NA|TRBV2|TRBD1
CASSGQGRKKLFF
TGTGCCAGCAGCGGACAGGGGAGGAAGAAACTGTTTTTT
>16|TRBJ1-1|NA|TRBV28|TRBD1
CASSPTPLRQGTEAFF
TGTGCCAGCAGTCCAACCCCCCTAAGACAGGGGACTGAAGCTTTCTTT
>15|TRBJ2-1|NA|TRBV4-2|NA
CASSPGLDSYNEQFF
TGTGCCAGCAGCCCGGGACTGGACTCCTACAATGAGCAGTTCTTC
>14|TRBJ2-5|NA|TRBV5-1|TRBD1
CAGSPRQGEETQYF
TGCGCCGGCAGCCCCCGACAGGGGGAAGAGACCCAGTACTTC
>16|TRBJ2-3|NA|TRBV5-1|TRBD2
CASSIALEGGTDTQYF
TGCGCCAGCAGCATTGCTCTAGAGGGAGGGACAGATACGCAGTATTTT
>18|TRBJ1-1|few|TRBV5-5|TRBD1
CASSSLGNRGPLGTEAFF
TGTGCCAGCAGCTCCCTGGGTAACAGGGGGCCCTTGGGCACTGAAGCTTTCTTT
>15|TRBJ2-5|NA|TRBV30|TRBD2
CAWSLSGGSQETQYF
TGTGCCTGGAGTTTGAGCGGGGGGTCACAAGAGACCCAGTACTTC
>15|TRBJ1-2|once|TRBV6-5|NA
CASSYEAGRPTGYTF
TGTGCCAGCAGTTACGAGGCAGGGCGGCCCACCGGCTACACCTTC
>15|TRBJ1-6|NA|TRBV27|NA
CANSLLSSYNSPLHF
TGTGCCAACAGTTTGCTCAGCTCCTATAATTCACCCCTCCACTTT
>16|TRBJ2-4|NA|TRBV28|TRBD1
CASSLAPGTGVHSQYF
TGTGCCAGCAGTCTAGCCCCCGGGACAGGGGTGCACAGTCAGTACTTC
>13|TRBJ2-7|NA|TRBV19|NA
CASSIVGVYEQYF
TGTGCCAGTAGTATAGTAGGGGTCTACGAGCAGTACTTC
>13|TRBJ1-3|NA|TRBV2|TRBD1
CASRGTVGNTIYF
TGTGCCAGCAGGGGGACAGTTGGAAACACCATATATTTT
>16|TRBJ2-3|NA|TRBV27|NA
CASSHSSGPPMDTQYF
TGTGCCAGCAGTCACTCGAGCGGGCCCCCGATGGATACGCAGTATTTT
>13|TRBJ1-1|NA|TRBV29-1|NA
CSVEDGGSTEAFF
TGCAGCGTTGAAGATGGGGGGTCTACTGAAGCTTTCTTT
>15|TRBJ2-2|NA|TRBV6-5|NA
CASIGLGAGTGELFF
TGTGCCAGCATTGGCCTAGGCGCGGGCACCGGGGAGCTGTTTTTT
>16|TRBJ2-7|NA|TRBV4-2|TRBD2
CASSQGSGNFNYEQYF
TGTGCCAGCAGCCAAGGTAGCGGGAACTTTAACTACGAGCAGTACTTC
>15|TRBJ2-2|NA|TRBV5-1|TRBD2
CASSLQAGNTGELFF
TGCGCCAGCAGCTTGCAAGCGGGAAACACCGGGGAGCTGTTTTTT
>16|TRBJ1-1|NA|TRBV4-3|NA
CASSQDHPGEHTEAFF
TGCGCCAGCAGCCAAGATCATCCGGGGGAGCACACTGAAGCTTTCTTT
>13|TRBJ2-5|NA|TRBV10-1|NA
CASLSGSGETQYF
TGCGCCAGCCTTTCCGGGAGCGGGGAGACCCAGTACTTC
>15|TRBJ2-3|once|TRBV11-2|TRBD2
CASRRGGFLADTQYF
TGTGCCAGCAGGCGGGGGGGCTTTCTCGCAGATACGCAGTATTTT
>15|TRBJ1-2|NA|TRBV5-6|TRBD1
CASSLVRDRDYGYTF
TGTGCCAGCAGCTTGGTCCGGGACAGGGACTATGGCTACACCTTC
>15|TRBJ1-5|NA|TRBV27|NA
CASSPGLDRISLQHF
TGTGCCAGCAGTCCAGGATTGGACAGAATCAGCCTCCAGCATTTT
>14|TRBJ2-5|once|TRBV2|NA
CASSEDSGQETQYF
TGTGCCAGCAGCGAAGATAGCGGCCAAGAGACCCAGTACTTC
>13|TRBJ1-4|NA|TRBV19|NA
CASSIALNEKLFF
TGTGCCAGTAGTATAGCACTCAATGAAAAACTGTTTTTT